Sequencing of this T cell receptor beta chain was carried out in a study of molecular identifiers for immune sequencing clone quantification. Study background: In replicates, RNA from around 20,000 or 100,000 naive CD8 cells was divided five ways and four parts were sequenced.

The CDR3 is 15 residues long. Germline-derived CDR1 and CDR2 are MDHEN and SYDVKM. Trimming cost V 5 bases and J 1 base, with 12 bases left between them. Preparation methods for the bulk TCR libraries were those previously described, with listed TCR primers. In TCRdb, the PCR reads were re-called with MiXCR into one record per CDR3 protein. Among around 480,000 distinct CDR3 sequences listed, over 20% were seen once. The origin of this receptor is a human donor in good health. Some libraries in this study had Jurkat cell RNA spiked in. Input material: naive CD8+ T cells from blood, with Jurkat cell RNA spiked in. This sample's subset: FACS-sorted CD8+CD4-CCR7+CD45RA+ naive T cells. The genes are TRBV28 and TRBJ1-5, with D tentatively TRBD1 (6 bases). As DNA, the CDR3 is TGTGCCAGCAGTGGACAGACAGTGAGCAATCAGCCCCAGCATTTT. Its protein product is CASSGQTVSNQPQHF.